The clone carrying this T cell receptor beta chain was seen a few times. Its antigen is not known. The record originates from a study of T cells after yellow fever vaccination. Broader study findings: Clonotypes appearing in both CD4 and CD8 compartments existed, and their share was small. The secondary response was weaker but peaked faster, day 5 versus 15.

TCRdb re-called the 5' RACE reads through MiXCR, storing one row per CDR3 protein. The data show 550,000 to 750,000 distinct CDR3 sequences, approximately 13% seen once. This clonotype was sampled from a man aged 25 to 40 who received the YFV17D yellow fever vaccine. The sample in question was PBMCs, obtained on the day of the yellow fever booster vaccination.

CDR3 coding DNA: TGTGCCAGCAGCTTAGTGGCTAGCGAGCTGAATACGCAGTATTTT. This sequence encodes CASSLVASELNTQYF. The chain joins TRBV7-2 to TRBJ2-3; tentative D call: TRBD2 (6 bases). Germline V gene data show CDR1 as SGHTA and CDR2 as FQGNSA. Between the trimmed V and J ends, which lost 1 base and 7 bases, there was a span of 15 bases. The CDR3 is 15 residues long.